These 9 T cell receptor beta chains share one sample of origin, sequenced in a study of blood T cell repertoires in COVID-19. Profiling relied on immunoSEQ multiplex PCR, and the TCRdb table lists in-frame clones only, not all of them. The profile covers about 180,000 clones, with about 78% appearing a single time and about 18% taken by the ten largest. The specimen sequenced was PBMCs or T cells enriched from blood (not recorded which). These receptors were taken from a woman in her 50s who had recovered from COVID-19.

V gene TRBV9 combines with J gene TRBJ2-7; weak D call: TRBD2 (6 bases). The CDR3 has 14 amino acids. Germline V lookup: CDR1 SGDLS, CDR2 YYNGEE. Trimming pared 3 bases from V and 9 bases from J, leaving 19 bases between. The CDR3 DNA reads TGTGCCAGCAGCGCATCCGGGACTGTGGTCGGGCAGTACTTC. Its translation: CASSASGTVVGQYF.

The chain is built from TRBV7-9 and TRBJ1-1; 7 bases line up with TRBD1. Germline V gene sequence: CDR1 SEHNR, CDR2 FQNEAQ (reference sequence). The CDR3 length is 16 residues. The ends lost 6 bases at V and 1 base at J; junction bases unmatched: 11. The CDR3: CASSSNVGQANTEAFF. CDR3 in DNA: TGTGCCAGCAGTTCCAACGTCGGACAGGCGAACACTGAAGCTTTCTTT. The variable domain in full, with the rest retrieved from reference TRBV7-9 and TRBJ1-1, is DTGVSQNPRHKITKRGQNVTFRCDPISEHNRLYWYRQTLGQGPEFLTYFQNEAQLEKSRLLSDRFSAERPKGSFSTLEIQRTEQGDSAMYLCASSSNVGQANTEAFFGQGTRLTVV.

The genes are TRBV6-5 and TRBJ2-7; TRBD2 is a possible D gene (6 bases). V lost 6 bases, J lost 2 bases, and 17 bases lay in between. Per germline, CDR1 MNHEY and CDR2 SVGAGI. This CDR3 has 15 residues. CDR3 nucleotides: TGTGCCAGCAGATTCTACCGGGACTTGCCCTACGAGCAGTACTTC. Protein: CASRFYRDLPYEQYF.

The chain has TRBV3-1 (or the pseudogene TRBV3-2) and TRBJ1-6; perhaps TRBD1 as D (5 bases). Germline values: CDR1 LGHDT, CDR2 YNNKEL (reference sequence). The CDR3 has 15 residues. V was shortened by 2 bases and J by 10 bases, with 15 bases between the two germline ends. The CDR3 region is CASSQSDDRASPLHF. The CDR3 nucleotides read TGTGCCAGCAGCCAAAGTGACGACAGAGCGTCACCCCTCCACTTT.

This rearrangement joins TRBV6-5 to TRBJ2-7; TRBD2 might be the D (5 bases). There are 16 residues in the CDR3. Trimming stripped 0 bases from V and 3 bases from J, with 15 bases between. The germline V gene has CDR1 MNHEY and CDR2 SVGAGI. The CDR3 reads CASSYSIGRADYEQYF. The DNA of the CDR3 is TGTGCCAGCAGTTACTCGATCGGGCGGGCCGACTACGAGCAGTACTTC.

The rearrangement uses TRBV5-6 and TRBJ1-6; 9 nucleotides agree with TRBD1. This CDR3 is built from 15 residues. Looked up from germline, CDR1 is SGHDT and CDR2 is YYEEEE. The junction had 7 bases not matched to a gene; V was cut back by 2 bases and J by 10 bases. CDR3 nucleotide sequence: TGTGCCAGCAGCTTACCGGGACAGGGTATCTCACCCCTCCACTTT. It encodes CASSLPGQGISPLHF.

The chain joins TRBV3-1 (or the pseudogene TRBV3-2) to TRBJ1-4; D possibly corresponds to TRBD1 (5 bases). This CDR3 comprises 16 residues. Trimming left V 1 base short and J 4 bases short, with 13 bases between. Germline assignment: CDR1 LGHDT and CDR2 YNNKEL (reference sequence). CDR3 bases: TGTGCCAGCAGCCAAGGGGGCGGCGGGGGTAATGAAAAACTGTTTTTT. Its protein product is CASSQGGGGGNEKLFF.

The chain is built from TRBV7-2 and TRBJ2-7; 9 bases line up with TRBD1. The CDR3 spans 15 residues. The trim removed 5 bases at V and 2 bases at J, leaving 7 bases unmatched. CDR1 and CDR2 (germline): SGHTA, FQGNSA. The CDR3 here is CASSVEGTGPYEQYF. The CDR3 DNA reads as TGTGCCAGCAGCGTGGAAGGGACAGGGCCCTACGAGCAGTACTTC.

Comments on this clone: The junction and the germline gene differ at one end; a read error may be behind it. V and J are TRBV28 and TRBJ1-1, with 7 positions matching TRBD1. This CDR3 contains 14 residues. Germline V gives CDR1 MDHEN, CDR2 SYDVKM. The CDR3 is CAGRPQGRNTEAFF. In DNA, the CDR3 is TGTGCCGGCAGACCACAGGGGAGGAACACTGAAGCTTTCTTT.